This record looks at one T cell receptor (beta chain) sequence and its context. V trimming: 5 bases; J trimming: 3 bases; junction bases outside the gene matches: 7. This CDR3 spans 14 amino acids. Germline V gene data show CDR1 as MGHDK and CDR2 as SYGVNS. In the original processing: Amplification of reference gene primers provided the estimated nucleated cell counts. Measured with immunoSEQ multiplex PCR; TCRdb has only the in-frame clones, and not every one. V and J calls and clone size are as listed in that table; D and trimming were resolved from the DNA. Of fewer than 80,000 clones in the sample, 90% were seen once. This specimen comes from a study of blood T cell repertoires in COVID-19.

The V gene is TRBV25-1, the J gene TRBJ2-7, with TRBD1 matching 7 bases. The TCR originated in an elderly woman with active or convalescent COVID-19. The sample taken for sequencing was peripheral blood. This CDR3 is CASSSTGIHYEQYF. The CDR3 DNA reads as TGTGCCAGCAGTTCGACAGGGATTCACTACGAGCAGTACTTC.